This T cell receptor beta chain was profiled in a study of regulatory T cells in long-lasting Graves disease. In this sample, this clonotype turned up many times. Combining iRepertoire HTBI primers with Arm-PCR of CDR3 regions, the authors built TCR beta libraries. TCRdb itself ran the multiplex PCR reads through MiXCR, one entry per CDR3 protein. The table records about half a million distinct CDR3 sequences, more than 10% of them present only once. Germline V gives CDR1 SGHRS, CDR2 YFSETQ. Trimming pared 1 base from V and 5 bases from J, leaving 16 bases between. The CDR3 length is 15 residues. Time point denoted: newly diagnosed GD, antithyroid drugs for less than 3 months. Construction of the TCR library relied on RNA isolated from PBMCs. These data were likewise used in another study, on T cells in Graves' hyperthyroidism and ophthalmopathy.

The sequencing here drew on peripheral blood mononuclear cells (PBMCs), taken at new diagnosis, from a patient treated with antithyroid drugs. The clonotype comes from a woman aged 25-40 years with Graves disease. The rearrangement uses TRBV5-1 and TRBJ2-7; D possibly corresponds to TRBD1 (6 bases). CDR3 nucleotide sequence: TGCGCCAGCAGCTTGTCAAGGGGGAGTAAGGACGAGCAGTACTTC. This sequence encodes CASSLSRGSKDEQYF.